This is a list of T cell receptor beta chains from one sample in a study of human T cells and chemical hapten exposure. TCRdb used MiXCR to reprocess the RACE reads, holding one entry per CDR3 protein. Of 80,000 to 100,000 distinct CDR3 sequences listed, 7% to 10% were seen once; the top ten hold 2% to 2.5%. Sequencing used whole blood, obtained in connection with sensitization to the hapten diphenylcyclopropenone (DPC). The receptors were sampled from a woman aged 40 to 50 with alopecia areata. Some clones in this sample may be carry-over from other donors' samples. CDR3s include the opening cysteine and the closing phenylalanine or tryptophan. Fields, in order: J gene, V gene, CDR3 length, D gene, clone size, CDR3 protein, CDR3 DNA. A D gene is named only where the DNA matches it firmly. Clone size is shown for a subset of rows, as once, few, many or a class of expanded clone.

j_gene: TRBJ2-3
v_gene: TRBV24-1
len: 16
d_gene: TRBD2
abundance: few
CDR3aa: CATGRTSGSFTDTQYF
CDR3nt: TGTGCCACCGGGCGGACTAGCGGGAGTTTCACAGATACGCAGTATTTT

j_gene: TRBJ2-2
v_gene: TRBV9
len: 13
d_gene: -
abundance: -
CDR3aa: CASSVDSTGELFF
CDR3nt: TGTGCCAGCAGCGTAGACAGCACCGGGGAGCTGTTTTTT

j_gene: TRBJ2-4
v_gene: TRBV13
len: 13
d_gene: -
abundance: many
CDR3aa: CASSLGGSFLQYF
CDR3nt: TGTGCCAGCAGCTTAGGGGGTAGCTTTCTTCAGTACTTC

j_gene: TRBJ2-7
v_gene: TRBV3-1
len: 14
d_gene: -
abundance: -
CDR3aa: CASSQSQARGEQYF
CDR3nt: TGTGCCAGCAGCCAATCACAAGCTAGGGGCGAGCAGTACTTC

j_gene: TRBJ2-2
v_gene: TRBV18
len: 15
d_gene: -
abundance: few
CDR3aa: CASSLQGQNTGELFF
CDR3nt: TGTGCCAGCTCACTTCAGGGACAGAACACCGGGGAGCTGTTTTTT

j_gene: TRBJ2-7
v_gene: TRBV20-1
len: 14
d_gene: -
abundance: many
CDR3aa: CSARSFVVSDEQYF
CDR3nt: TGCAGTGCTAGATCTTTTGTGGTCTCGGACGAGCAGTACTTC

j_gene: TRBJ2-7
v_gene: TRBV7-2
len: 15
d_gene: TRBD2
abundance: -
CDR3aa: CASSFNAGGAYEQYF
CDR3nt: TGTGCCAGCAGCTTTAATGCGGGAGGGGCCTACGAGCAGTACTTC

j_gene: TRBJ2-7
v_gene: TRBV24-1
len: 13
d_gene: TRBD1
abundance: few
CDR3aa: CATSDPTGGEQYF
CDR3nt: TGTGCCACCAGTGATCCTACAGGGGGCGAGCAGTACTTC

j_gene: TRBJ2-5
v_gene: TRBV28
len: 16
d_gene: -
abundance: many
CDR3aa: CASSPPGASGSETQYF
CDR3nt: TGTGCCAGCAGCCCCCCCGGGGCGAGTGGATCAGAGACCCAGTACTTC

j_gene: TRBJ1-5
v_gene: TRBV28
len: 16
d_gene: -
abundance: few
CDR3aa: CASSSPRQGQGQPQHF
CDR3nt: TGTGCCAGCAGTTCCCCCCGCCAGGGGCAGGGTCAGCCCCAGCATTTT

j_gene: TRBJ2-1
v_gene: TRBV20-1
len: 12
d_gene: -
abundance: many
CDR3aa: CSARGLGDEQFF
CDR3nt: TGCAGTGCTAGAGGCCTCGGGGATGAGCAGTTCTTC

j_gene: TRBJ2-3
v_gene: TRBV27
len: 15
d_gene: -
abundance: -
CDR3aa: CASSPLAVSTDTQYF
CDR3nt: TGTGCCAGCAGTCCATTAGCGGTCAGCACAGATACGCAGTATTTT

j_gene: TRBJ2-7
v_gene: TRBV14
len: 15
d_gene: TRBD2
abundance: few
CDR3aa: CASSQISLAGGPQYF
CDR3nt: TGTGCCAGCAGCCAGATAAGCTTAGCGGGAGGCCCGCAGTACTTC

j_gene: TRBJ2-3
v_gene: TRBV28
len: 19
d_gene: TRBD2
abundance: many
CDR3aa: CASSTPGPSGRALADTQYF
CDR3nt: TGTGCCAGCAGCACCCCCGGGCCTAGCGGGAGGGCCCTTGCAGATACGCAGTATTTT

j_gene: TRBJ2-5
v_gene: TRBV28
len: 12
d_gene: -
abundance: once
CDR3aa: CASSLNSETQYF
CDR3nt: TGTGCCAGCAGTTTAAACTCAGAGACCCAGTACTTC

j_gene: TRBJ2-4
v_gene: TRBV9
len: 14
d_gene: -
abundance: few
CDR3aa: CASSPGTGQNIQYF
CDR3nt: TGTGCCAGCAGCCCCGGGACTGGCCAAAACATTCAGTACTTC

j_gene: TRBJ2-1
v_gene: TRBV29-1
len: 14
d_gene: -
abundance: few
CDR3aa: CSVEGTDEAKGQFF
CDR3nt: TGCAGCGTTGAAGGAACGGACGAAGCTAAAGGGCAGTTCTTC

j_gene: TRBJ2-7
v_gene: TRBV4-3
len: 17
d_gene: TRBD2
abundance: -
CDR3aa: CASSEGIGTSGPYEQYF
CDR3nt: TGCGCCAGCAGCGAAGGGATAGGCACTAGCGGGCCTTACGAGCAGTACTTC

j_gene: TRBJ2-1
v_gene: TRBV2
len: 12
d_gene: TRBD1
abundance: few
CDR3aa: CASSDRDRVEFF
CDR3nt: TGTGCCAGCAGTGACAGGGACAGGGTTGAGTTCTTC

j_gene: TRBJ1-5
v_gene: TRBV28
len: 14
d_gene: -
abundance: many
CDR3aa: CASSEQGSNQPQHF
CDR3nt: TGTGCCAGCAGTGAGCAGGGAAGCAATCAGCCCCAGCATTTT

j_gene: TRBJ2-7
v_gene: TRBV7-8
len: 15
d_gene: TRBD1
abundance: many
CDR3aa: CASSYTFRDSHEQYF
CDR3nt: TGTGCCAGCAGCTACACATTCCGGGACAGCCACGAGCAGTACTTC

j_gene: TRBJ2-3
v_gene: TRBV14
len: 12
d_gene: -
abundance: -
CDR3aa: CASSQDWGTQYF
CDR3nt: TGTGCCAGCAGCCAAGATTGGGGTACGCAGTATTTT

j_gene: TRBJ2-2
v_gene: TRBV6-5
len: 12
d_gene: -
abundance: few
CDR3aa: CASSYSNGELFF
CDR3nt: TGTGCCAGCAGTTACTCTAACGGGGAGCTGTTTTTT

j_gene: TRBJ2-1
v_gene: TRBV6-2/TRBV6-3
len: 21
d_gene: TRBD2
abundance: -
CDR3aa: CASSYLFGVLAGGPDNNEQFF
CDR3nt: TGTGCCAGCAGTTACTTGTTCGGTGTTCTAGCGGGAGGGCCGGATAACAATGAGCAGTTCTTC

j_gene: TRBJ2-7
v_gene: TRBV27
len: 11
d_gene: -
abundance: few
CDR3aa: CASSLYGEQYF
CDR3nt: TGTGCCAGCAGTTTATACGGCGAGCAGTACTTC

j_gene: TRBJ1-6
v_gene: TRBV5-8
len: 15
d_gene: TRBD1
abundance: -
CDR3aa: CASSSLTGWNSPLHF
CDR3nt: TGTGCCAGCAGCTCTCTGACAGGGTGGAATTCACCCCTCCACTTT

j_gene: TRBJ2-7
v_gene: TRBV28
len: 14
d_gene: -
abundance: -
CDR3aa: CASSPSGQTYEQYF
CDR3nt: TGTGCCAGCAGCCCCAGCGGACAGACCTACGAGCAGTACTTC

j_gene: TRBJ2-1
v_gene: TRBV11-2
len: 17
d_gene: TRBD2
abundance: -
CDR3aa: CASSLLLAPSSYNEQFF
CDR3nt: TGTGCCAGCAGCTTATTACTAGCGCCAAGCTCCTACAATGAGCAGTTCTTC

j_gene: TRBJ2-4
v_gene: TRBV5-1
len: 17
d_gene: TRBD1
abundance: -
CDR3aa: CASSFTGGGLGGNIQYF
CDR3nt: TGCGCCAGCAGCTTCACAGGGGGAGGCTTGGGAGGAAACATTCAGTACTTC

j_gene: TRBJ1-2
v_gene: TRBV5-4
len: 14
d_gene: TRBD1
abundance: many
CDR3aa: CASGGTEPNYGYTF
CDR3nt: TGTGCCAGCGGAGGGACAGAACCTAACTATGGCTACACCTTC

j_gene: TRBJ2-3
v_gene: TRBV29-1
len: 12
d_gene: -
abundance: few
CDR3aa: CSGQASTDTQYF
CDR3nt: TGCAGCGGACAAGCTAGCACAGATACGCAGTATTTT

j_gene: TRBJ2-5
v_gene: TRBV28
len: 11
d_gene: -
abundance: -
CDR3aa: CASSGVRTQYF
CDR3nt: TGTGCCAGCAGTGGAGTGAGGACCCAGTACTTC

j_gene: TRBJ2-1
v_gene: TRBV27
len: 13
d_gene: -
abundance: -
CDR3aa: CASRELAYNEQFF
CDR3nt: TGTGCCAGCAGAGAGCTAGCTTACAATGAGCAGTTCTTC

j_gene: TRBJ2-1
v_gene: TRBV10-3
len: 14
d_gene: TRBD2
abundance: -
CDR3aa: CAIMRETYYNEQFF
CDR3nt: TGTGCCATCATGCGGGAGACTTATTACAATGAGCAGTTCTTC

j_gene: TRBJ2-4
v_gene: TRBV28
len: 17
d_gene: -
abundance: -
CDR3aa: CTNSIETGILAKNIQYF
CDR3nt: TGTACCAACAGTATTGAAACAGGGATCCTAGCCAAAAACATTCAGTACTTC

j_gene: TRBJ2-7
v_gene: TRBV7-8
len: 12
d_gene: -
abundance: many
CDR3aa: CASWDLNYEQYF
CDR3nt: TGTGCCAGCTGGGACTTAAACTACGAGCAGTACTTC

j_gene: TRBJ1-1
v_gene: TRBV2
len: 11
d_gene: -
abundance: -
CDR3aa: CASGTGTEAFF
CDR3nt: TGTGCCAGCGGTACTGGCACTGAAGCTTTCTTT